What follows describes a single T cell receptor beta chain. This sample is part of a study of technical replicates of blood from a handful of donors. The length of the CDR3 is 18 residues. The ends were cut back, 2 bases at V and 0 bases at J, with 16 bases in the middle. Germline lookup yields CDR1 MGHRA and CDR2 YSYEKL. Generated by immunoSEQ multiplex PCR, the TCRdb table keeps only in-frame clones and is missing some. The sample carries 70,000 to 85,000 clones, nearly 97% recorded once. Sequences were obtained from T cells isolated from PBMCs. V is TRBV4-1 and J is TRBJ2-2, with a possible D match to TRBD2 (5 bases). The sequence was collected from a human donor in good health. The CDR3 DNA sequence: TGCGCCAGCAGCCAACGTTTTGGGCTAGCTGCGAACACCGGGGAGCTGTTTTTT. Translation: CASSQRFGLAANTGELFF.